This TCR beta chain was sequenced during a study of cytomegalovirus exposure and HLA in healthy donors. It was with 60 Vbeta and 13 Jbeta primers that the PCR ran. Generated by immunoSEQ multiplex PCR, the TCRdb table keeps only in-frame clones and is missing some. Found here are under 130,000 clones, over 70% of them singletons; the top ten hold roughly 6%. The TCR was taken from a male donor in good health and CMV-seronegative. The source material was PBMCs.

The CDR3: CASTAAGLNYGYTF. CDR3 coding DNA: TGTGCCAGCACCGCGGCCGGCCTGAACTATGGCTACACCTTC. The chain joins TRBV28 to TRBJ1-2; no firm D call. CDR3 length: 14 residues. From germline, CDR1 is MDHEN and CDR2 SYDVKM. V lost 7 bases, J lost 2 bases, and 14 bases lay in between.